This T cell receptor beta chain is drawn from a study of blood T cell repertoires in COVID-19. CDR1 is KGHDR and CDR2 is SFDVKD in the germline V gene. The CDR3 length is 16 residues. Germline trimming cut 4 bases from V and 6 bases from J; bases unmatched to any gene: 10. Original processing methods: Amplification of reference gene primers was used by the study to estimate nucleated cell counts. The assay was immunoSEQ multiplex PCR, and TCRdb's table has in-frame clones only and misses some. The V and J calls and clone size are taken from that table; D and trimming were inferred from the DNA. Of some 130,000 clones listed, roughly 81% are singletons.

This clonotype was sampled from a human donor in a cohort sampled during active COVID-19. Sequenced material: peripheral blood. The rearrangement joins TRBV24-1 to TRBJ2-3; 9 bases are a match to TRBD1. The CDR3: CATSDATGGYKDTQYF. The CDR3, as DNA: TGTGCCACCAGTGACGCAACAGGGGGCTATAAGGATACGCAGTATTTT.